The clone carrying this T cell receptor beta chain turned up a few times. Its specificity is not known. Adaptor-ligated barcode primers were used to amplify TRBV12-4/TRBJ1-2 clonotypes. TCRdb analysed the multiplex PCR reads with MiXCR anew, one entry per CDR3 protein. The repertoire holds 1,000 to 1,200 distinct CDR3 sequences, with 0.65% to 0.85% as singletons. The study, taken as a whole, reports: Tumor Tregs overlapped most with tumor, then blood, naive CD4+ cells. About 13% of tumor Treg sequences matched naive CD4+ cells. The TCR gene usage of tumor memory CD4+ T cells clustered together with blood and lymph node memory CD4+ cells and with lymph node naive CD4+ cells.

V was clipped by 7 bases and J by 8 bases, with 23 bases between them. The CDR3 totals 15 residues. Treg sorting used a CD4+CD25+CD127-/low gate. The rearrangement links TRBV12-3 or TRBV12-4 to TRBJ1-2; no reliable D call. The source of this sequence is a female donor with breast cancer. The specimen was Tregs sorted from blood. The CDR3, as DNA: TGTGCCAGCACCGATTCGACCCGGTTAGGATCGGGCTACACCTTC. It encodes CASTDSTRLGSGYTF.